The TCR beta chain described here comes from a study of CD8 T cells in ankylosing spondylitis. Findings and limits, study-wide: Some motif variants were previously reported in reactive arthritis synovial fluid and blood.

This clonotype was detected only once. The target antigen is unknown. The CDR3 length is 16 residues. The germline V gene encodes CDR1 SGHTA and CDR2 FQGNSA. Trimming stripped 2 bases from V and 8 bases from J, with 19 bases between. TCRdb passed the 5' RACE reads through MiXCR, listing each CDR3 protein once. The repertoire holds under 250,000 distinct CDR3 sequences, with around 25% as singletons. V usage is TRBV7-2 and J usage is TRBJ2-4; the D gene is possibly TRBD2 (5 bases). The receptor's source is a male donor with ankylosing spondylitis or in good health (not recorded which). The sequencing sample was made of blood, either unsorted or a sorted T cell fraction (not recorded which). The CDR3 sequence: CASSLIAPGVRDIQYF. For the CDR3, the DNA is TGTGCCAGCAGCTTAATTGCCCCCGGGGTCCGGGACATTCAGTACTTC. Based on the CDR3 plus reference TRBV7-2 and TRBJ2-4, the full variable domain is GAGVSQSPSNKVTEKGKDVELRCDPISGHTALYWYRQSLGQGLEFLIYFQGNSAPDKSGLPSDRFSAERTGGSVSTLTIQRTQQEDSAVYLCASSLIAPGVRDIQYFGAGTRLSVL.